This TCR beta chain was recorded in a study of blood T cell repertoires in COVID-19. At the level of the study: Samples representing acute and convalescent COVID-19 were sourced from the United States, Italy and Spain. In each case, the material was cDNA or gDNA derived from T cells, B-cell-depleted T cells, or PBMCs.

In the study's own analysis: Amplification of reference gene primers provided the estimated nucleated cell counts. TCRdb's copy holds only in-frame clones and misses some; the assay was immunoSEQ multiplex PCR. V and J calls plus clone size are reproduced from that table; the DNA served to infer D and trimming. The table includes under 300,000 clones, 65% to 80% detected once. This receptor was taken from a woman between 35 and 50 years old with active or convalescent COVID-19. Sequenced material: peripheral blood.

CDR3 amino acids: CASSLEGSTYNEQFF. In nucleotides, the CDR3 is TGCGCCAGCAGCTTGGAGGGGTCCACCTACAATGAGCAGTTCTTC. The J gene is TRBJ2-1, the V gene TRBV5-1; TRBD1 is a possible D gene (5 bases). With 0 bases removed from V and 2 bases from J, the gap between germline ends came to 9 bases. Germline loops: CDR1 SGHRS, CDR2 YFSETQ. The CDR3 runs to 15 residues.